These T cell receptor beta chains were read from a single sample in a study of T cell repertoires in cytomegalovirus infection. These receptors' targets are unknown. A single record per CDR3 protein comes from TCRdb applying MiXCR to the reads. The sample yields approximately 49,000 distinct CDR3 sequences, around 20% seen once. This specimen was CD8+ T cells from cultured PBMCs, taken from culture after CMV antigen stimulation. The receptors derive from a human donor in good health (CMV status not recorded). Some clones in this sample may be carry-over from other donors' samples. CDR3s include the opening cysteine and the closing phenylalanine or tryptophan. A D gene is named only where the DNA matches it firmly. Size is omitted from some rows. Given values are once, few, many or a class for expanded clones.

>TRBJ2-7|TRBV25-1|few|TRBD1
CASSEYRGPYEQYF
TGTGCCAGCAGTGAATACAGGGGGCCCTACGAGCAGTACTTC
>TRBJ2-2|TRBV7-2|.|.
CASSWDVANTGELFF
TGTGCCAGCAGCTGGGACGTCGCGAACACCGGGGAGCTGTTTTTT
>TRBJ2-7|TRBV20-1|once|TRBD2
CSAQTSGSRYEQYF
TGCAGTGCTCAAACTAGCGGGAGCCGGTACGAGCAGTACTTC
>TRBJ2-1|TRBV6-2/TRBV6-3|.|TRBD1
CASSLLRDRVEEQFF
TGTGCCAGCAGTCTCCTCCGGGACAGGGTTGAAGAGCAGTTCTTC
>TRBJ2-1|TRBV7-9|.|.
CASRLNPNEQFF
TGTGCCTCCAGGTTGAACCCGAATGAGCAGTTCTTC
>TRBJ2-2|TRBV27|few|.
CASSPPRLWTNTGELFF
TGTGCCAGCAGTCCCCCCCGACTTTGGACGAACACCGGGGAGCTGTTTTTT
>TRBJ2-5|TRBV12-5|few|.
CASGLAGAGGQETQYF
TGTGCTAGTGGTTTGGCCGGGGCCGGCGGACAAGAGACCCAGTACTTC
>TRBJ2-3|TRBV6-2/TRBV6-3|few|TRBD1
CASSYYDRGEDTQYF
TGTGCCAGCAGTTACTATGACAGGGGTGAAGATACGCAGTATTTT
>TRBJ2-3|TRBV5-1|few|.
CASSLAADTQYF
TGCGCCAGCAGCTTGGCTGCAGATACGCAGTATTTT
>TRBJ2-3|TRBV7-6|.|TRBD1
CASSARTGERVTDTQYF
TGTGCCAGCAGCGCCCGGACAGGGGAGAGGGTCACAGATACGCAGTATTTT
>TRBJ1-1|TRBV7-2|few|.
CASSLGVGEGTEAFF
TGTGCCAGCAGCTTAGGGGTCGGGGAAGGGACTGAAGCTTTCTTT
>TRBJ1-5|TRBV7-3|few|.
CASSFPRSYSNQPQHF
TGTGCCAGCAGCTTCCCCAGGTCCTATAGCAATCAGCCCCAGCATTTT
>TRBJ2-5|TRBV5-1|.|TRBD2
CASSPGEAGGSETQYF
TGCGCCAGCAGCCCCGGGGAAGCGGGAGGGTCGGAGACCCAGTACTTC
>TRBJ2-7|TRBV28|few|TRBD2
CASTPAGLTSYEQYF
TGTGCCAGCACACCAGCGGGACTCACTTCCTACGAGCAGTACTTC
>TRBJ2-1|TRBV10-2|few|.
CASSRARRTGNEQFF
TGCGCCAGCAGCCGCGCAAGGAGGACGGGTAATGAGCAGTTCTTC
>TRBJ1-2|TRBV4-2|.|.
CASSEALTETNYGYTF
TGTGCCAGCAGCGAAGCCCTGACAGAGACTAACTATGGCTACACCTTC
>TRBJ1-1|TRBV7-2|.|.
CASSLRRIEGSFNTEAFF
TGTGCCAGCAGCTTAAGGAGGATAGAGGGATCTTTTAACACTGAAGCTTTCTTT
>TRBJ1-1|TRBV7-2|.|.
CASSSRGQTDTEAFF
TGTGCCAGCAGCTCCCGGGGGCAGACAGACACTGAAGCTTTCTTT
>TRBJ2-7|TRBV7-2|.|.
CASSRGETEQYF
TGTGCCAGCAGCAGAGGGGAAACCGAGCAGTACTTC
>TRBJ2-3|TRBV28|.|TRBD2
CASSLGTSGSSTDTQYF
TGTGCCAGCAGTTTAGGGACTAGCGGGTCTAGCACAGATACGCAGTATTTT
>TRBJ2-1|TRBV29-1|few|TRBD2
CSVEGWASGDNEQFF
TGCAGCGTTGAAGGATGGGCTAGCGGGGACAATGAGCAGTTCTTC
>TRBJ2-4|TRBV11-2|few|TRBD1
CASSTTGLEAKNIQYF
TGTGCCAGCAGCACGACAGGGTTGGAGGCCAAAAACATTCAGTACTTC
>TRBJ2-1|TRBV6-2/TRBV6-3|.|.
CASSLQHLVYNEQFF
TGTGCCAGCAGCCTTCAGCACCTAGTCTACAATGAGCAGTTCTTC
>TRBJ2-5|TRBV27|.|TRBD2
CASSLAGGRQETQYF
TGTGCCAGCAGTTTAGCGGGAGGCCGACAAGAGACCCAGTACTTC
>TRBJ2-7|TRBV7-9|few|.
CASSLEGISTYEQYF
TGTGCCAGCAGCTTAGAAGGGATTTCCACCTACGAGCAGTACTTC
>TRBJ1-5|TRBV7-2|.|.
CASSLLGGTQPQHF
TGTGCCAGCAGCTTATTGGGAGGTACTCAGCCCCAGCATTTT
>TRBJ2-1|TRBV6-2/TRBV6-3|.|.
CASSYSTTPTYNEQFF
TGTGCCAGCAGTTACTCGACTACTCCCACCTACAATGAGCAGTTCTTC
>TRBJ2-1|TRBV7-2|few|.
CASSWNGRYNEQFF
TGTGCCAGCAGCTGGAACGGGAGATACAATGAGCAGTTCTTC